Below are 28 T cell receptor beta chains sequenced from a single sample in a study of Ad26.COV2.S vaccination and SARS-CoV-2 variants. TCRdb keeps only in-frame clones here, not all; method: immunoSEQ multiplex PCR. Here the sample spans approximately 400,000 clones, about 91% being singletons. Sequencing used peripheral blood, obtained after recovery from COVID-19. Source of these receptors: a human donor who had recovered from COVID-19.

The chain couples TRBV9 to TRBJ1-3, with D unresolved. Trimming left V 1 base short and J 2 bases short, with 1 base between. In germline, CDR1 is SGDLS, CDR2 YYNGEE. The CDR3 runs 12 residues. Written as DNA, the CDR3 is TGTGCCAGCAGCGTAACTGGAAACACCATATATTTT. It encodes CASSVTGNTIYF.

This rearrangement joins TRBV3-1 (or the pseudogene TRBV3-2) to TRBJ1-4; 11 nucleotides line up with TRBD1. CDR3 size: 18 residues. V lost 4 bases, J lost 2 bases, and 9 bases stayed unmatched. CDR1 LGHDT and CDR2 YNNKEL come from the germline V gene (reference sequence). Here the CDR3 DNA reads TGTGCCAGCAGCCCTACCCCGGGACAGGGGGTGACTAATGAAAAACTGTTTTTT. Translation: CASSPTPGQGVTNEKLFF.

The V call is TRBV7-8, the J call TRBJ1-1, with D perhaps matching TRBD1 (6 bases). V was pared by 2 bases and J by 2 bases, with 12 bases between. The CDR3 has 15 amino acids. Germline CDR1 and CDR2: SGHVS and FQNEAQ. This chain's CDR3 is CASSLPSGVNTEAFF. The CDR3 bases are TGTGCCAGCAGCTTACCTTCAGGGGTTAACACTGAAGCTTTCTTT.

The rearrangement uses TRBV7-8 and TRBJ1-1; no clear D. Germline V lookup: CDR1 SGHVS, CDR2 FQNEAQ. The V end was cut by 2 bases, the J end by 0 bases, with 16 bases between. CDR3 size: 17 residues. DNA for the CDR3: TGTGCCAGCAGCTTAAACCTAGTCGAGAGAATGAACACTGAAGCTTTCTTT. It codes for CASSLNLVERMNTEAFF.

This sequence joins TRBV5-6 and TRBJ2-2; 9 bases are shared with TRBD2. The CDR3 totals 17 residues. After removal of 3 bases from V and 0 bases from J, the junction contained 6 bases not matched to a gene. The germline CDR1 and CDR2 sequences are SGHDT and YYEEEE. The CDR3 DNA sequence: TGTGCCAGCAGCTACGGGACTAGCAGATCGAACACCGGGGAGCTGTTTTTT. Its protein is CASSYGTSRSNTGELFF.

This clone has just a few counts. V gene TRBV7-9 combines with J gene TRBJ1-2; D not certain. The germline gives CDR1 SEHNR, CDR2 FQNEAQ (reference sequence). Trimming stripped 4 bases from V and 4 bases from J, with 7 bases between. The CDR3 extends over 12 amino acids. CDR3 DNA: TGTGCCAGCAGCTCCGAGCTCTATGGCTACACCTTC. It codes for CASSSELYGYTF. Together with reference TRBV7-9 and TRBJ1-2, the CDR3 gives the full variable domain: DTGVSQNPRHKITKRGQNVTFRCDPISEHNRLYWYRQTLGQGPEFLTYFQNEAQLEKSRLLSDRFSAERPKGSFSTLEIQRTEQGDSAMYLCASSSELYGYTFGSGTRLTVV.

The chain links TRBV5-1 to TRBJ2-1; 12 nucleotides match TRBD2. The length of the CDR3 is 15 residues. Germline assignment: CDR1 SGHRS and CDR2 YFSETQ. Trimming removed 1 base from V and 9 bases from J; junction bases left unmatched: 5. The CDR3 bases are TGCGCCAGCAGCTTGAGGACTAGCGGGGAGGCTGAGCAGTTCTTC. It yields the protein CASSLRTSGEAEQFF.

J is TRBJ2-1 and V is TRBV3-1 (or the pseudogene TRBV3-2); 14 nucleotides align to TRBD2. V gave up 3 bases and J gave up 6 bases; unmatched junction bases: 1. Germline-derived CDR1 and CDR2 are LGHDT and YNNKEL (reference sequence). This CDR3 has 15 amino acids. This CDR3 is CASSHGTSGGNEQFF. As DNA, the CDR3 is TGTGCCAGCAGCCACGGGACTAGCGGGGGCAATGAGCAGTTCTTC.

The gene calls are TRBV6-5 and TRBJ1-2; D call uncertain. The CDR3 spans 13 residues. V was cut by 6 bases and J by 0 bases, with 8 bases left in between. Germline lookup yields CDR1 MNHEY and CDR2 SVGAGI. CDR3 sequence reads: CASSPAANYGYTF. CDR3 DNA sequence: TGTGCCAGCAGCCCGGCGGCTAACTATGGCTACACCTTC.

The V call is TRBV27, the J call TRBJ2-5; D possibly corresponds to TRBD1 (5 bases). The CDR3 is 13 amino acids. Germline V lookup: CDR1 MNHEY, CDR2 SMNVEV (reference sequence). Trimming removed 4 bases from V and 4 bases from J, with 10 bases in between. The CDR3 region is CASSSQGRETQYF. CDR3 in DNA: TGTGCCAGCAGTTCGCAGGGAAGAGAGACCCAGTACTTC.

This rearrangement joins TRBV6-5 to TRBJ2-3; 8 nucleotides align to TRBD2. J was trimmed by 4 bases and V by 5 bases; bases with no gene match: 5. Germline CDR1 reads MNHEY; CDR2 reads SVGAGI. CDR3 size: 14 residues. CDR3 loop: CASSPGTRPDTQYF. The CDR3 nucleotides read TGTGCCAGCAGTCCCGGGACTAGGCCAGATACGCAGTATTTT.

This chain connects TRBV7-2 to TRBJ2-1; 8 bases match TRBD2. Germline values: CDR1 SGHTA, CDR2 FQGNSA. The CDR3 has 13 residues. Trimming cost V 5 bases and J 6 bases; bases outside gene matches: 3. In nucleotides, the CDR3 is TGTGCCAGCAGCACAGGGACTAGCAATGAGCAGTTCTTC. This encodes CASSTGTSNEQFF.

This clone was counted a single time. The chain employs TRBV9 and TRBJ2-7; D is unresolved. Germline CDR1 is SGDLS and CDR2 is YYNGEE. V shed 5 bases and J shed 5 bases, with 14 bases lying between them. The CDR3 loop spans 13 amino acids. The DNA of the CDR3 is TGTGCCAGCAGTAGCTCAGGTCCCCACGAGCAGTACTTC. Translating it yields CASSSSGPHEQYF.

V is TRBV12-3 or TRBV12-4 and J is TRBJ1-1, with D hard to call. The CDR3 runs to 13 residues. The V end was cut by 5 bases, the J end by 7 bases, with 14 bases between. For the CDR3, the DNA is TGTGCCAGCAGTGCCCCGGGCCTGATTGAAGCTTTCTTT. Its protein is CASSAPGLIEAFF.

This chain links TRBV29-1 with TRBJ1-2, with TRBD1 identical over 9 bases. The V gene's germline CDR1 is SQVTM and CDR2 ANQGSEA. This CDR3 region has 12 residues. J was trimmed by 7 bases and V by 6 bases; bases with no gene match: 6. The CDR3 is CSVPGQGPGYTF. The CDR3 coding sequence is TGCAGCGTCCCGGGACAGGGCCCTGGCTACACCTTC.

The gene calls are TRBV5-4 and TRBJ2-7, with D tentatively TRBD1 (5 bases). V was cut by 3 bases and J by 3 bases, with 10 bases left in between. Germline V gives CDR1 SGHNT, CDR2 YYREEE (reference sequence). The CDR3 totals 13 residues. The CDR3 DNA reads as TGTGCCAGCAGCTCCCCAGGGTTCTACGAGCAGTACTTC. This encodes CASSSPGFYEQYF.

CDR3 in DNA: TGTGCCAGCAGCCTCCGGACAGGACAAGAGACCCAGTACTTC. This encodes CASSLRTGQETQYF. The chain carries TRBV7-2 and TRBJ2-5; TRBD1 aligns across 7 bases. V lost 5 bases and J lost 2; bases outside the gene matches: 5. The germline CDR1 and CDR2 sequences are SGHTA and FQGNSA. The CDR3 is 14 amino acids. Based on the CDR3 plus reference TRBV7-2 and TRBJ2-5, the full variable domain is GAGVSQSPSNKVTEKGKDVELRCDPISGHTALYWYRQSLGQGLEFLIYFQGNSAPDKSGLPSDRFSAERTGGSVSTLTIQRTQQEDSAVYLCASSLRTGQETQYFGPGTRLLVL.

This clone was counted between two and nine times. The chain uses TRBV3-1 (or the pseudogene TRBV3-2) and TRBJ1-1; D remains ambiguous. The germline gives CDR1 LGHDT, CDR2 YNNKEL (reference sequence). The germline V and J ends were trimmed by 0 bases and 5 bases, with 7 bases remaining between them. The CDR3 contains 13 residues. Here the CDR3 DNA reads TGTGCCAGCAGCCAAGATAGGTGGACTGAAGCTTTCTTT. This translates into CASSQDRWTEAFF.

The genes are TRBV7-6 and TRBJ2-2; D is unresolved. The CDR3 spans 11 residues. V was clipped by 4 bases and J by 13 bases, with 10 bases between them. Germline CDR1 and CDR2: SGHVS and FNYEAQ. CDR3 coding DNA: TGTGCCAGCAGCTGGAGCTGGTGGCTGTTTTTT. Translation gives CASSWSWWLFF.

The CDR3 bases are TGTGCCAGCAGCTCCTCCGGGGGAAACACCATATATTTT. It specifies CASSSSGGNTIYF. The chain uses TRBV7-3 and TRBJ1-3, with D hard to call. V was pared by 4 bases and J by 4 bases, with 8 bases between. Per the germline V gene, CDR1 is SGHTA and CDR2 is FQGTGA. This CDR3 comprises 13 residues.

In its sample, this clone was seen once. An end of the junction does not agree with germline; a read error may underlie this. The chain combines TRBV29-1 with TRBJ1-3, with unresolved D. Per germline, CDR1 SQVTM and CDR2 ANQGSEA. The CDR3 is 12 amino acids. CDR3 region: CSAEESGNTIYF. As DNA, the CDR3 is TGCAGCGCTGAAGAGTCTGGAAACACCATATATTTT.

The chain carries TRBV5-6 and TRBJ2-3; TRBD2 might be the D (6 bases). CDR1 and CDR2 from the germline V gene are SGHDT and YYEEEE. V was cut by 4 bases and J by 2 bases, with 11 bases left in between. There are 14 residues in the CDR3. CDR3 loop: CASSTGAYTDTQYF. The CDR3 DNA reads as TGTGCCAGCAGCACGGGAGCCTACACAGATACGCAGTATTTT. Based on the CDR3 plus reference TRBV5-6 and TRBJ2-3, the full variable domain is DAGVTQSPTHLIKTRGQQVTLRCSPKSGHDTVSWYQQALGQGPQFIFQYYEEEERQRGNFPDRFSGHQFPNYSSELNVNALLLGDSALYLCASSTGAYTDTQYFGPGTRLTVL.

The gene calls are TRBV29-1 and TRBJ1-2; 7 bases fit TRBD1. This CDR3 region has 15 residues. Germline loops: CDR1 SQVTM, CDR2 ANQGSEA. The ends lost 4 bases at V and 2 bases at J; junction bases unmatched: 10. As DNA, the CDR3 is TGCAGCGTTGCGGGGACCGGACAGGTCAACTATGGCTACACCTTC. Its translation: CSVAGTGQVNYGYTF.

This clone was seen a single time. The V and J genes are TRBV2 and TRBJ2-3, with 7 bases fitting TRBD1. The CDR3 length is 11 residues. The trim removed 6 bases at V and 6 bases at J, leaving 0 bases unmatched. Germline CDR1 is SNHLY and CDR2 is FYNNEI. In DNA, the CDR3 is TGTGCCAGCAGCAGGGGGGATACGCAGTATTTT. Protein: CASSRGDTQYF. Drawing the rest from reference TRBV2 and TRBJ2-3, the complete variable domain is EPEVTQTPSHQVTQMGQEVILRCVPISNHLYFYWYRQILGQKVEFLVSFYNNEISEKSEIFDDQFSVERPDGSNFTLKIRSTKLEDSAMYFCASSRGDTQYFGPGTRLTVL.

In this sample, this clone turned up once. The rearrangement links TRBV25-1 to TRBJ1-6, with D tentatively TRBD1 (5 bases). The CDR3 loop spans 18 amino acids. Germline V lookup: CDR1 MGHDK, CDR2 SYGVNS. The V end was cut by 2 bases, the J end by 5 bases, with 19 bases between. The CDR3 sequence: CASSEPSFGGWDNSPLHF. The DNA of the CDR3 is TGTGCCAGCAGTGAACCTAGCTTTGGGGGATGGGATAATTCACCCCTCCACTTT.

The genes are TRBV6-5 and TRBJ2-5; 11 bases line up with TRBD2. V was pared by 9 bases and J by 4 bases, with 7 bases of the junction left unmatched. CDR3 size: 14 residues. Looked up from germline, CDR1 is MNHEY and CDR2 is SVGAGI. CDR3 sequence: CARALAGVGETQYF. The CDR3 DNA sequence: TGTGCCAGAGCACTAGCGGGGGTGGGAGAGACCCAGTACTTC.

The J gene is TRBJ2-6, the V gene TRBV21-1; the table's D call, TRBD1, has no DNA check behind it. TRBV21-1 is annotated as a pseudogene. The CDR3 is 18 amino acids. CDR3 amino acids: CASSKSGTGISGANVLTF. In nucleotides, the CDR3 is TGTGCCAGCAGTAAATCCGGGACAGGGATCTCTGGGGCCAACGTCCTGACTTTC.

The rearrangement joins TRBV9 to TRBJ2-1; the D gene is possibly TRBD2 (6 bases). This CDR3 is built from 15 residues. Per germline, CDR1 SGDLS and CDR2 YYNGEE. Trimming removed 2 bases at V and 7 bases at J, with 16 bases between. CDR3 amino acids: CASSVSSGTANEQFF. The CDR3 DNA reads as TGTGCCAGCAGCGTTTCATCCGGGACTGCTAATGAGCAGTTCTTC. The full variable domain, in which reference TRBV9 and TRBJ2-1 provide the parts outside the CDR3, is DSGVTQTPKHLITATGQRVTLRCSPRSGDLSVYWYQQSLDQGLQFLIQYYNGEERAKGNILERFSAQQFPDLHSELNLSSLELGDSALYFCASSVSSGTANEQFFGPGTRLTVL.